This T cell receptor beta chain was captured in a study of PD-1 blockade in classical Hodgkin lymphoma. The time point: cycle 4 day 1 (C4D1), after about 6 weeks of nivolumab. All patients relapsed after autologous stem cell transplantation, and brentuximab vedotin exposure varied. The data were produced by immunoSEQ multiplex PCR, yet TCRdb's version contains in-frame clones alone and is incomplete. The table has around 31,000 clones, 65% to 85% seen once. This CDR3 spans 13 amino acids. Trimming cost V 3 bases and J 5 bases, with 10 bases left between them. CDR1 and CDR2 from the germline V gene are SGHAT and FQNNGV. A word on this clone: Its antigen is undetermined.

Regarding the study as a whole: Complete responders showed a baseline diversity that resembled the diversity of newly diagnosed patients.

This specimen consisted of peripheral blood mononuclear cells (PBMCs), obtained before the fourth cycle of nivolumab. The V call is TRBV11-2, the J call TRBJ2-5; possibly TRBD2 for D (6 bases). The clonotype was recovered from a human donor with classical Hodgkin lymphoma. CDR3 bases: TGTGCCAGCAGCTTTGGAGGGCGGGAGACCCAGTACTTC. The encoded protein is CASSFGGRETQYF.